This is a list of T cell receptor beta chains from one sample in a study of radiotherapy plus CTLA-4 blockade in lung cancer. Produced via immunoSEQ multiplex PCR; TCRdb's table is partial and in-frame only. The profile shows 25,000 to 35,000 clones, 75% to 85% of them singletons. Specimen: peripheral blood, collected from a patient treated with radiotherapy plus ipilimumab. The receptors were gathered from a human donor with non-small cell lung cancer that progressed on radiotherapy plus ipilimumab. The CDR3 runs from the conserved cysteine through the conserved F or W. The D gene is left open where the match is weak. The size field is filled for only some rows; it gives once, few, many or a size class.

d_call: TRBD1
j_call: TRBJ1-6
v_call: TRBV6-6
clone_size: NA
cdr3_nt: TGTGCCAGCAGGCATTTTAGGACAGGGCTTAATTCACCCCTCCACTTT
cdr3_aa: CASRHFRTGLNSPLHF

d_call: TRBD2
j_call: TRBJ2-1
v_call: TRBV28
clone_size: NA
cdr3_nt: TGTGCCAGCAGTTTACCCCTCCTAGCGGGAAGGTCAGATGAGCAGTTCTTC
cdr3_aa: CASSLPLLAGRSDEQFF

d_call: TRBD1
j_call: TRBJ1-2
v_call: TRBV10-3
clone_size: NA
cdr3_nt: TGTGCCATCAGCACGGACAGGAACTATGGCTACACCTTC
cdr3_aa: CAISTDRNYGYTF

d_call: NA
j_call: TRBJ2-7
v_call: TRBV4-3
clone_size: once
cdr3_nt: TGCGCCAGCAGCCAAGACAGGGTAAACGAGCAGTACTTC
cdr3_aa: CASSQDRVNEQYF

d_call: TRBD1
j_call: TRBJ1-1
v_call: TRBV29-1
clone_size: NA
cdr3_nt: TGCAGCGTGCCGGGGGGACAGGAGAACACTGAAGCTTTCTTT
cdr3_aa: CSVPGGQENTEAFF

d_call: TRBD2
j_call: TRBJ2-3
v_call: TRBV10-3
clone_size: NA
cdr3_nt: TGTGCCATCAGTGATAAGGCGGGAGTGGGGACAGATACGCAGTATTTT
cdr3_aa: CAISDKAGVGTDTQYF

d_call: NA
j_call: TRBJ2-7
v_call: TRBV28
clone_size: NA
cdr3_nt: TGTGCCAGCAGCACCCTCCGACTTGACGGAACCTCCTACGAGCAGTACTTC
cdr3_aa: CASSTLRLDGTSYEQYF

d_call: NA
j_call: TRBJ1-1
v_call: TRBV11-3
clone_size: NA
cdr3_nt: TGTGCCAGCAGCTTAGATGGGGACGCCGAAGCTTTCTTT
cdr3_aa: CASSLDGDAEAFF

d_call: NA
j_call: TRBJ2-3
v_call: TRBV9
clone_size: NA
cdr3_nt: TGTGCCAGCAGCGTCGGTGGTCGCACAGATACGCAGTATTTT
cdr3_aa: CASSVGGRTDTQYF

d_call: TRBD1
j_call: TRBJ1-5
v_call: TRBV6-1
clone_size: NA
cdr3_nt: TGTGCCAGCACCAGGACAGGTAATAGCAATCAGCCCCAGCATTTT
cdr3_aa: CASTRTGNSNQPQHF

d_call: NA
j_call: TRBJ2-4
v_call: TRBV18
clone_size: NA
cdr3_nt: TGTGCCAGCTCACCACGGCGCCAGGAGACCTTC
cdr3_aa: CASSPRRQETF

d_call: NA
j_call: TRBJ1-2
v_call: TRBV19
clone_size: NA
cdr3_nt: TGTGCCAGTTCACGGGGAGACGGAGGGATACATGGCTACACCTTC
cdr3_aa: CASSRGDGGIHGYTF

d_call: TRBD1
j_call: TRBJ2-2
v_call: TRBV25-1
clone_size: NA
cdr3_nt: TGTGCCAGCCAGGGGCAGGGGGACACCGGGGAGCTGTTTTTT
cdr3_aa: CASQGQGDTGELFF

d_call: NA
j_call: TRBJ2-7
v_call: TRBV15
clone_size: few
cdr3_nt: TGTGCCACCAGCCCCAAGTCCGGGGCCCCCCACGAGCAGTACTTC
cdr3_aa: CATSPKSGAPHEQYF

d_call: TRBD2
j_call: TRBJ2-3
v_call: TRBV27
clone_size: NA
cdr3_nt: TGTGCCAGCAGTTCCGGGACTAGGACGCCAAGCACAGATACGCAGTATTTT
cdr3_aa: CASSSGTRTPSTDTQYF

d_call: NA
j_call: TRBJ1-3
v_call: TRBV30
clone_size: once
cdr3_nt: TGTGCCTGGAGTGTACAATGGGAAGGCACTGGAAACACCATATATTTT
cdr3_aa: CAWSVQWEGTGNTIYF

d_call: NA
j_call: TRBJ1-4
v_call: TRBV10-3
clone_size: NA
cdr3_nt: TGTGCCATCAGTGAGTCGAACAAGCTTAATGAAAAACTGTTTTTT
cdr3_aa: CAISESNKLNEKLFF

d_call: TRBD2
j_call: TRBJ2-5
v_call: TRBV28
clone_size: NA
cdr3_nt: TGTGCCACAGGACTAGCGGGAGGGTTCGAGACCCAGTACTTC
cdr3_aa: CATGLAGGFETQYF

d_call: NA
j_call: TRBJ2-7
v_call: TRBV18
clone_size: few
cdr3_nt: TGTGCCAGCTCACCACAGGGCGAGGGGGAGCAGTACTTC
cdr3_aa: CASSPQGEGEQYF

d_call: TRBD1
j_call: TRBJ2-7
v_call: TRBV19
clone_size: NA
cdr3_nt: TGTGCCAGTAGTGCCCGGGACAGGGGAGCCTACGAGCAGTACTTC
cdr3_aa: CASSARDRGAYEQYF

d_call: NA
j_call: TRBJ2-7
v_call: TRBV4-3
clone_size: NA
cdr3_nt: TGCGCCAGCAGCCAAGAGGCAGACCCGACCTACGAGCAGTACTTC
cdr3_aa: CASSQEADPTYEQYF

d_call: TRBD1
j_call: TRBJ1-1
v_call: TRBV19
clone_size: NA
cdr3_nt: TGTGCCAGTAGTACTCGACAGGGGGCCGCGAACACTGAAGCTTTCTTT
cdr3_aa: CASSTRQGAANTEAFF

d_call: TRBD2
j_call: TRBJ2-1
v_call: TRBV29-1
clone_size: NA
cdr3_nt: TGCAGCGTTGAAGATCAGATTGAGACTAGCGGGAGGGGATCCTACAATGAGCAGTTCTTC
cdr3_aa: CSVEDQIETSGRGSYNEQFF